A single sample gave rise to the 7 T cell receptor beta chains below, sequenced in a study of blood T cell repertoires in COVID-19. Assay used: immunoSEQ multiplex PCR; TCRdb lists only in-frame clones, some missing. The table records 150,000 to 200,000 clones, about 87% of them present only once. Sequencing was carried out using peripheral blood. These TCRs come from a woman between 18 and 29 years old who had recovered from COVID-19.

The chain couples TRBV5-1 to TRBJ1-4; D unclear. The CDR3 totals 15 residues. Trimming cost V 0 bases and J 7 bases, with 13 bases left between them. The germline V gene encodes CDR1 SGHRS and CDR2 YFSETQ. The CDR3 DNA reads as TGCGCCAGCAGCTTGGACGGTGGCAGGCCTGAAAAACTGTTTTTT. Its protein product is CASSLDGGRPEKLFF.

The J gene is TRBJ2-3, the V gene TRBV18; 8 nucleotides agree with TRBD1. Germline V gene data show CDR1 as KGHSH and CDR2 as LQKENI. The V segment lost 6 bases and the J segment 5 bases; nucleotides outside the gene matches: 10. The CDR3 consists of 15 residues. Written as DNA, the CDR3 is TGTGCCAGCTCCCCTAAGGACAGGGATCAAGATACGCAGTATTTT. This gives the protein CASSPKDRDQDTQYF.

The chain is built from TRBV6-5 and TRBJ2-2, with 7 nucleotides matching TRBD2. J lost 8 bases, V lost 3 bases, and 3 bases had no gene match. The CDR3 spans 13 residues. Looked up from germline, CDR1 is MNHEY and CDR2 is SVGAGI. CDR3 sequence: CASSYRGRGELFF. Written as DNA, the CDR3 is TGTGCCAGCAGTTATCGCGGGAGAGGGGAGCTGTTTTTT.

The V gene is TRBV7-9, the J gene TRBJ1-4; D gene unclear. The CDR3 runs 16 residues. V lost 5 bases to trimming and J lost 1 base, with 14 bases between them. From germline, CDR1 is SEHNR and CDR2 FQNEAQ (reference sequence). CDR3 DNA sequence: TGTGCCAGCAGCCTAGGTGGCGGATTAACTAATGAAAAACTGTTTTTT. Translating gives CASSLGGGLTNEKLFF.

This clone was observed once. V and J are TRBV4-3 and TRBJ1-3, with D possibly matching TRBD1 (5 bases). Germline CDR1 is LGHNA and CDR2 is YSLEER. V was shortened by 6 bases and J by 0 bases, with 9 bases between the two germline ends. This CDR3 has 14 amino acids. The CDR3 DNA reads as TGCGCCAGCAGTCAGGGATCCTCTGGAAACACCATATATTTT. It translates to CASSQGSSGNTIYF.

As for this clone: The identical CDR3 is also encoded by other nucleotide sequences in the sample. V usage is TRBV4-3 and J usage is TRBJ1-2; no clear D gene. Germline values: CDR1 LGHNA, CDR2 YSLEER. Between the trimmed V and J ends, which lost 1 base and 0 bases, there was a span of 12 bases. The CDR3 length is 16 residues. The CDR3 DNA reads TGCGCCAGCAGCCAAGTTACGGGAGATACTAACTATGGCTACACCTTC. This encodes CASSQVTGDTNYGYTF.

This chain joins TRBV7-9 and TRBJ2-7, with 7 bases aligning to TRBD1. This CDR3 region has 12 residues. Germline values: CDR1 SEHNR, CDR2 FQNEAQ (reference sequence). J was trimmed by 5 bases and V by 4 bases; bases with no gene match: 2. DNA for the CDR3: TGTGCCAGCAGCTCCACAGGGGACGAGCAGTACTTC. Translation gives CASSSTGDEQYF.